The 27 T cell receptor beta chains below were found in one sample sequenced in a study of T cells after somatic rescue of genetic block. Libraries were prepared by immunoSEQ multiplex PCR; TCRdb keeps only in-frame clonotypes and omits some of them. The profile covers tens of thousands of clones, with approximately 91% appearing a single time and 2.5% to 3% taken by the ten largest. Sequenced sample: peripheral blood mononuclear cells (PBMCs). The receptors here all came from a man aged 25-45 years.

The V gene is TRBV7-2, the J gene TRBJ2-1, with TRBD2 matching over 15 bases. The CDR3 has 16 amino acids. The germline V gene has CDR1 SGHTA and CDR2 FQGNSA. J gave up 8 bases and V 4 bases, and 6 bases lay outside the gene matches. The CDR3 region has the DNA TGTGCCAGCAGCTCAAAGGGACTAGCGGGAGGATATGAGCAGTTCTTC. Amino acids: CASSSKGLAGGYEQFF.

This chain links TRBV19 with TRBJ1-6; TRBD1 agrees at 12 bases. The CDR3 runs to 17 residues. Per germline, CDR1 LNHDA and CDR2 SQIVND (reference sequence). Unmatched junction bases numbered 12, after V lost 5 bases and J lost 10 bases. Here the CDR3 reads CASSDRDRGPGRSPLHF. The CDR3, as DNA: TGTGCCAGTAGTGACCGGGACAGGGGGCCTGGGAGATCACCCCTCCACTTT. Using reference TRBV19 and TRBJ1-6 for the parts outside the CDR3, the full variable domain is DGGITQSPKYLFRKEGQNVTLSCEQNLNHDAMYWYRQDPGQGLRLIYYSQIVNDFQKGDIAEGYSVSREKKESFPLTVTSAQKNPTAFYLCASSDRDRGPGRSPLHFGNGTRLTVT.

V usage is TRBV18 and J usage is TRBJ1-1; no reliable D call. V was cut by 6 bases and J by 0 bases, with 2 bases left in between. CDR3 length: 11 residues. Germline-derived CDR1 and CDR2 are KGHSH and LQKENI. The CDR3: CASSLNTEAFF. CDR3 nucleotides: TGTGCCAGCTCTCTGAACACTGAAGCTTTCTTT.

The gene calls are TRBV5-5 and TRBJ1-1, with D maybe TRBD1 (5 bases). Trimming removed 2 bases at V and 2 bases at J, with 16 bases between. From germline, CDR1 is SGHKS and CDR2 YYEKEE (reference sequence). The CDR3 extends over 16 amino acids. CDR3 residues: CASSLVGGWTNTEAFF. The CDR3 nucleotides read TGTGCCAGCAGCTTAGTCGGGGGATGGACCAACACTGAAGCTTTCTTT. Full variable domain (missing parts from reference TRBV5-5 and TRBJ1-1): DAGVTQSPTHLIKTRGQQVTLRCSPISGHKSVSWYQQVLGQGPQFIFQYYEKEERGRGNFPDRFSARQFPNYSSELNVNALLLGDSALYLCASSLVGGWTNTEAFFGQGTRLTVV.

CDR3 nucleotides: TGTGCCAGCAGTTACGGGCAGTCTTACGAGCAGTACTTC. Residues: CASSYGQSYEQYF. The chain recombines TRBV6-5 with TRBJ2-7; D not certain. Germline CDR1 MNHEY, CDR2 SVGAGI. Trimming took off 2 bases at V and 4 bases at J, with 9 bases between the two ends. CDR3 size: 13 residues.

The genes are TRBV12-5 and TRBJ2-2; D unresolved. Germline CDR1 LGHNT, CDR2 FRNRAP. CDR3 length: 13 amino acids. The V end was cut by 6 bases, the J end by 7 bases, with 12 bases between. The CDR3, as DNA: TGTGCTAGTGGAGCATCCCGACTCGGGGAGCTGTTTTTT. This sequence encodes CASGASRLGELFF.

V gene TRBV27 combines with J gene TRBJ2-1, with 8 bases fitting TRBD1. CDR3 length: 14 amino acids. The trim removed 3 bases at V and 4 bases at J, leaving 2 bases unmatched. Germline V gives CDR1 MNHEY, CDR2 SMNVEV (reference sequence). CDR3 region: CASSFRTGYNEQFF. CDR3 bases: TGTGCCAGCAGTTTCCGGACAGGGTACAATGAGCAGTTCTTC.

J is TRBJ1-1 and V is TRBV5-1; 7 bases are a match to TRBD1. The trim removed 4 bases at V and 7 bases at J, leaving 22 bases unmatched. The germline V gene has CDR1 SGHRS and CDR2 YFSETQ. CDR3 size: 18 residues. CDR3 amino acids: CASSIGPGTAAGLFEAFF. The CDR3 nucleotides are TGCGCCAGCAGCATTGGACCCGGGACAGCGGCAGGACTGTTTGAAGCTTTCTTT.

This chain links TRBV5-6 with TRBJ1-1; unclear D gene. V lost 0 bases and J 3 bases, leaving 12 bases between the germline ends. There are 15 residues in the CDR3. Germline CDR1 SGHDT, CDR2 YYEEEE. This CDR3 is CASSLVRSRDTEAFF. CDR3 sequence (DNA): TGTGCCAGCAGCTTGGTGCGGAGTCGGGACACTGAAGCTTTCTTT.

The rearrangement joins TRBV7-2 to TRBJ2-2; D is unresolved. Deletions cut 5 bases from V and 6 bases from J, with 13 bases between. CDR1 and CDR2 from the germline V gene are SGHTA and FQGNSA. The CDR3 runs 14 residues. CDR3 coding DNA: TGTGCCAGCAGCCGACCCTTCCGTCCCGGGGAGCTGTTTTTT. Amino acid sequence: CASSRPFRPGELFF.

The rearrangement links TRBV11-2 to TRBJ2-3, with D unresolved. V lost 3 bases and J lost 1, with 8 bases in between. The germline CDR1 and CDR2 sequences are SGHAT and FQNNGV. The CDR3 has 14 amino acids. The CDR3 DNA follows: TGTGCCAGCAGCTTCGGACCAGGCACAGATACGCAGTATTTT. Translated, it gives CASSFGPGTDTQYF.

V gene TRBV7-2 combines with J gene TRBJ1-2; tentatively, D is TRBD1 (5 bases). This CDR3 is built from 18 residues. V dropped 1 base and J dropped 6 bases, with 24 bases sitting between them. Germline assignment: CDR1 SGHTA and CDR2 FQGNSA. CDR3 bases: TGTGCCAGCAGCTTAGATGGGGGAGTGGGAGCCTCTTATAATGGCTACACCTTC. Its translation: CASSLDGGVGASYNGYTF.

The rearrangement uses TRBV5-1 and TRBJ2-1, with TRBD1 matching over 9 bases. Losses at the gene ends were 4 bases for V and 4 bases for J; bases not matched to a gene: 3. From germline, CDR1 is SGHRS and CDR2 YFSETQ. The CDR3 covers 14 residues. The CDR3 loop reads CASSRDRVYNEQFF. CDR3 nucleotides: TGCGCCAGCAGCCGGGACAGGGTGTACAATGAGCAGTTCTTC.

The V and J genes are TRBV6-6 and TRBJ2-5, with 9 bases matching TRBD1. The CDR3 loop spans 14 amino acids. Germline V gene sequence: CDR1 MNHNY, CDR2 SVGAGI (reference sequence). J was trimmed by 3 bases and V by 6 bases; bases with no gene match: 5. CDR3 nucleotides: TGTGCCAGCAGGGACAGGGGCGGAAAAGAGACCCAGTACTTC. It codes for CASRDRGGKETQYF.

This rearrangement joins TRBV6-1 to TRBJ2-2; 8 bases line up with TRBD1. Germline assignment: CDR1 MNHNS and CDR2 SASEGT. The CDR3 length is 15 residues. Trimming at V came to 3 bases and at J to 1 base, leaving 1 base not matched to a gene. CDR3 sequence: CASSDDRGNTGELFF. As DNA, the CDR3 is TGTGCCAGCAGTGACGACAGGGGGAACACCGGGGAGCTGTTTTTT.

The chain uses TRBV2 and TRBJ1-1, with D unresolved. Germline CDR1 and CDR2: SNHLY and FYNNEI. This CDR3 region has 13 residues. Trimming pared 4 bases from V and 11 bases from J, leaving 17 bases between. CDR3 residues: CASSGGLTTFAFF. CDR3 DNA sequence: TGTGCCAGCAGTGGTGGACTCACGACATTCGCTTTCTTT.

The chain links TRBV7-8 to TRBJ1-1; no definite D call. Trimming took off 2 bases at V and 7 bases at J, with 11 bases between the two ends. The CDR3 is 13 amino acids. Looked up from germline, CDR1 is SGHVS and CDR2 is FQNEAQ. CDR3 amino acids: CASSLITASEAFF. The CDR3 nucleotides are TGTGCCAGCAGCTTAATAACGGCTAGTGAAGCTTTCTTT. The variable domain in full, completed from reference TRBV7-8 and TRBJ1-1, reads GAGVSQSPRYKVAKRGQDVALRCDPISGHVSLFWYQQALGQGPEFLTYFQNEAQLDKSGLPSDRFFAERPEGSVSTLKIQRTQQEDSAVYLCASSLITASEAFFGQGTRLTVV.

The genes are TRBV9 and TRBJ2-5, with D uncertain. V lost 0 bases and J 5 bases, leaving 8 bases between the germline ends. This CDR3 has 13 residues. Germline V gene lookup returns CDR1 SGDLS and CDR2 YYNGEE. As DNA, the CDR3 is TGTGCCAGCAGCGTAGATTTTGGGGAGACCCAGTACTTC. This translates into CASSVDFGETQYF.

The CDR3 sequence is CASSLGQSRDTQYF. CDR3 nucleotides: TGCGCCAGCAGCTTGGGGCAGTCAAGGGATACGCAGTATTTT. The V and J genes are TRBV5-1 and TRBJ2-3; D remains unclear. Trimming shortened V by 0 bases and J by 6 bases, and 11 bases separated the two germline ends. Germline-derived CDR1 and CDR2 are SGHRS and YFSETQ. The CDR3 has 14 residues.

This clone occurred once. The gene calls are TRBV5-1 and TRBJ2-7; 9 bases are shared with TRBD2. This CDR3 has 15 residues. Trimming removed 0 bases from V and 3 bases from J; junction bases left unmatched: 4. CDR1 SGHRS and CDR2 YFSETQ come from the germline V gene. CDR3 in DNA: TGCGCCAGCAGCTTGGTGGGTAGCGGGGGCTACGAGCAGTACTTC. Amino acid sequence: CASSLVGSGGYEQYF. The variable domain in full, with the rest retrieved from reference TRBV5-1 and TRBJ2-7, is KAGVTQTPRYLIKTRGQQVTLSCSPISGHRSVSWYQQTPGQGLQFLFEYFSETQRNKGNFPGRFSGRQFSNSRSEMNVSTLELGDSALYLCASSLVGSGGYEQYFGPGTRLTVT.

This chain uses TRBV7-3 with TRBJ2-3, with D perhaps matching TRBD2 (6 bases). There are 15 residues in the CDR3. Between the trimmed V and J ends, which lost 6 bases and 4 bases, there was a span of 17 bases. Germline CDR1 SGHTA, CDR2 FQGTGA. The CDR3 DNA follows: TGTGCCAGCAGTATTAACGGGGGTTTTGCAGATACGCAGTATTTT. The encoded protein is CASSINGGFADTQYF. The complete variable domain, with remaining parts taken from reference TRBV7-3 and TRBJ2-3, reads GAGVSQTPSNKVTEKGKYVELRCDPISGHTALYWYRQSLGQGPEFLIYFQGTGAADDSGLPNDRFFAVRPEGSVSTLKIQRTERGDSAVYLCASSINGGFADTQYFGPGTRLTVL.

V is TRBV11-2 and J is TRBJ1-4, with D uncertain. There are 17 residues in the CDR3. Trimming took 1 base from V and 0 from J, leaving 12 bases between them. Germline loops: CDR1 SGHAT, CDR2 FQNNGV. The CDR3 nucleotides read TGTGCCAGCAGCTTAGGACTGAGAGAGTCAACTAATGAAAAACTGTTTTTT. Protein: CASSLGLRESTNEKLFF.

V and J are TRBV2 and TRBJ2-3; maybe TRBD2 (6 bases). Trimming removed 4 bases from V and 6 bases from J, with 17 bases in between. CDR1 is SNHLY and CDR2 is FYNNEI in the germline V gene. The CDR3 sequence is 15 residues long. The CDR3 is CASSALTDGGDTQYF. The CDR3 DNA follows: TGTGCCAGCAGTGCTCTGACAGATGGGGGGGATACGCAGTATTTT.

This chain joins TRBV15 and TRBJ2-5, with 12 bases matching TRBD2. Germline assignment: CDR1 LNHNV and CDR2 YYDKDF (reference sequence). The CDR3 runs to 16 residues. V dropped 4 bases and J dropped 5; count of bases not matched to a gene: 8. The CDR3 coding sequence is TGTGCCACCAGCAAATCAAGGACTAGCGGGACTGAGACCCAGTACTTC. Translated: CATSKSRTSGTETQYF.

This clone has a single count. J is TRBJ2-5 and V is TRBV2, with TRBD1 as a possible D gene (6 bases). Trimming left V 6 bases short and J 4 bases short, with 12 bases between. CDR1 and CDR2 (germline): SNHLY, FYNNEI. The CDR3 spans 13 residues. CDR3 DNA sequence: TGTGCCAGCAGCATCCGAGGGGGAGAGACCCAGTACTTC. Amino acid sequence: CASSIRGGETQYF.

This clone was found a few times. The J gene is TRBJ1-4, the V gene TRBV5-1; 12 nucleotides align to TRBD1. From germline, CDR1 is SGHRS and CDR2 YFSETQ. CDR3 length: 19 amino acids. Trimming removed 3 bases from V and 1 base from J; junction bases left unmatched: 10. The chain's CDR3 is CASSYGTGGVELTNEKLFF. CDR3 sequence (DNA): TGCGCCAGCAGCTACGGGACAGGGGGCGTCGAATTAACTAATGAAAAACTGTTTTTT.

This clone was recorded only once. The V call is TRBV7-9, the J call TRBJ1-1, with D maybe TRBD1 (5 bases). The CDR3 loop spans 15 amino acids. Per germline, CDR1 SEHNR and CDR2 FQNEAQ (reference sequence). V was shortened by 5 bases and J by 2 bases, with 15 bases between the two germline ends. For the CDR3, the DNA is TGTGCCAGCAGCCCCGGGGCAGAGGGAAACACTGAAGCTTTCTTT. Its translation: CASSPGAEGNTEAFF.